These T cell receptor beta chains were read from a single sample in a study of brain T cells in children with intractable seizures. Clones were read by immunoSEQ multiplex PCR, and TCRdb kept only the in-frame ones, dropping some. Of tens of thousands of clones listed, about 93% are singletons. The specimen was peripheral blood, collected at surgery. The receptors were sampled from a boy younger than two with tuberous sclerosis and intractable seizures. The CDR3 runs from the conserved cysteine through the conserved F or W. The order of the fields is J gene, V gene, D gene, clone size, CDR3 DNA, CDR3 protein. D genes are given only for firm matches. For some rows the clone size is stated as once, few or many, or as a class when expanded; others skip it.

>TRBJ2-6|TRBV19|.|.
TGTGCCAGTAATCCCCGACACACTGGGGCCAACGTCCTGACTTTC
CASNPRHTGANVLTF
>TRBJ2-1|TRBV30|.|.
TGTGCCTGGAGTCTAGCATGGGGGAGTGAGCAGTTCTTC
CAWSLAWGSEQFF
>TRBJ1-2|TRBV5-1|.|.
TGCGCCAGCAGCTTGGGAAGGATGGGCGGCTACACCTTC
CASSLGRMGGYTF
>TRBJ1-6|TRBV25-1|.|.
TGTGCCAGCAGCCGGGACAACGGTTCACCCCTCCACTTT
CASSRDNGSPLHF
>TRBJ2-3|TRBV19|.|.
TGTGCCAGTAGAGTGGGGTCGGGGCAAGATACGCAGTATTTT
CASRVGSGQDTQYF
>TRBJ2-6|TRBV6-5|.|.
TGTGCCAGCAGTCCCCCAGGTGGGGCCAACGTCCTGACTTTC
CASSPPGGANVLTF
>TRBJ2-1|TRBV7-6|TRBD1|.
TGTGCCAGCAGCTTTCATCTCCTGACCGGGACAGGGAACGATGAGCAGTTCTTC
CASSFHLLTGTGNDEQFF
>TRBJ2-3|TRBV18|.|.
TGTGCCAGCTCACTGTACTTCGACAGCTCCACAGATACGCAGTATTTT
CASSLYFDSSTDTQYF
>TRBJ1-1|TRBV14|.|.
TGTGCCAGCAGCCAAGCGGACAGCGCTGGAGCTTTCTTT
CASSQADSAGAFF
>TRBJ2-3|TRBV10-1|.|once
TGCGCCAGCAGCGGGACCGGCCGCACGCAGTATTTT
CASSGTGRTQYF
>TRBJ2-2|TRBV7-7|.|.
TGTGCTAGCAGCTTAGCGGGACAGGGCGTAACCGGGGAGCTGTTTTTT
CASSLAGQGVTGELFF
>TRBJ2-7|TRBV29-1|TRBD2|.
TGCAGCGTTGAAGAGGCGGGGGGTACCTACGAGCAGTACTTC
CSVEEAGGTYEQYF
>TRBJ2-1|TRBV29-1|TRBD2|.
TGCAGCGCCCGCGGACTAGCGGGAGGGCCGTCGTACAATGAGCAGTTCTTC
CSARGLAGGPSYNEQFF
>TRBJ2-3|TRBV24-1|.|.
TGTGCCACCAGTGCGACGAGGGGCACAGATACGCAGTATTTT
CATSATRGTDTQYF
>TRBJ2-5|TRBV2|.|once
TGTGCCAGCAGTGAGAGGGAGACCCAGTACTTC
CASSERETQYF